Listed here are 15 T cell receptor beta chains from one sample, sequenced in a study of OX40 agonist ivuxolimab in advanced cancers. Generated by immunoSEQ multiplex PCR, the TCRdb table keeps only in-frame clones and is missing some. The sample includes tens of thousands of clones, about nine tenths of them seen just once. Sequencing was performed on CD4+ or CD8+ T cells sorted from blood, taken in a trial of the OX40 agonist ivuxolimab. Receptor source: an adult with an advanced solid tumor such as melanoma, head and neck, liver or kidney cancer.

The table lists this clone with a count of one. This chain connects TRBV19 to TRBJ1-1; D is undetermined. The CDR3 covers 13 residues. Trimming removed 1 base from V and 5 bases from J, with 8 bases in between. The germline V gene encodes CDR1 LNHDA and CDR2 SQIVND (reference sequence). The CDR3 DNA follows: TGTGCCAGTAGTATAGCGCAGTGGACTGAAGCTTTCTTT. This encodes CASSIAQWTEAFF.

V and J are TRBV13 and TRBJ2-7; the match to TRBD2 covers 7 bases. CDR3 length equals 15 residues. The V segment lost 5 bases and the J segment 4 bases; nucleotides outside the gene matches: 11. The germline gives CDR1 PRHDT, CDR2 FYEKMQ (reference sequence). The chain's CDR3 is CASSTTSVPQYEQYF. The CDR3 DNA reads as TGTGCCAGCAGCACAACTAGCGTGCCTCAATACGAGCAGTACTTC.

The chain combines TRBV9 with TRBJ2-6; no definite D call. The CDR3 runs to 17 residues. The ends were cut back, 0 bases at V and 0 bases at J, with 10 bases in the middle. The V gene's germline CDR1 is SGDLS and CDR2 YYNGEE. The CDR3 region is CASSVGGVFSGANVLTF. The CDR3 nucleotides read TGTGCCAGCAGCGTAGGCGGCGTTTTCTCTGGGGCCAACGTCCTGACTTTC. The full variable domain, rest sourced from reference TRBV9 and TRBJ2-6, is DSGVTQTPKHLITATGQRVTLRCSPRSGDLSVYWYQQSLDQGLQFLIQYYNGEERAKGNILERFSAQQFPDLHSELNLSSLELGDSALYFCASSVGGVFSGANVLTFGAGSRLTVL.

J is TRBJ1-1 and V is TRBV9; D gene uncertain. Deletions cut 4 bases from V and 4 bases from J, with 17 bases between. Germline V gene lookup returns CDR1 SGDLS and CDR2 YYNGEE. The CDR3 runs 15 residues. The CDR3 sequence is CASSPSLSAGTEAFF. The CDR3 DNA follows: TGTGCCAGCAGCCCTAGTCTCTCGGCGGGCACTGAAGCTTTCTTT.

The rearrangement links TRBV5-5 to TRBJ1-6; D is unclear. Trimming took off 3 bases at V and 3 bases at J, with 10 bases between the two ends. Germline V gene data show CDR1 as SGHKS and CDR2 as YYEKEE (reference sequence). This CDR3 has 15 amino acids. This CDR3 is CASSWGGFYNSPLHF. CDR3 sequence (DNA): TGTGCCAGCAGCTGGGGAGGGTTCTATAATTCACCCCTCCACTTT.

The chain uses TRBV9 and TRBJ1-5; the D gene is possibly TRBD1 (6 bases). Germline V gives CDR1 SGDLS, CDR2 YYNGEE. Trimming took off 2 bases at V and 4 bases at J, with 10 bases between the two ends. CDR3 length equals 14 residues. CDR3 in DNA: TGTGCCAGCAGCGTGGGCAGGGGAAATCAGCCCCAGCATTTT. Protein: CASSVGRGNQPQHF. The variable domain in full, with the rest retrieved from reference TRBV9 and TRBJ1-5, is DSGVTQTPKHLITATGQRVTLRCSPRSGDLSVYWYQQSLDQGLQFLIQYYNGEERAKGNILERFSAQQFPDLHSELNLSSLELGDSALYFCASSVGRGNQPQHFGDGTRLSIL.

This clone was seen only once. The chain employs TRBV10-1 and TRBJ2-1, with D possibly being TRBD2 (6 bases). V was shortened by 7 bases and J by 5 bases, with 9 bases between the two germline ends. Germline CDR1 reads WNHNN; CDR2 reads SYGVQD (reference sequence). This CDR3 region has 12 residues. CDR3 sequence: CASIGGNNEQFF. DNA of the CDR3: TGCGCCAGCATCGGCGGGAACAATGAGCAGTTCTTC.

The CDR3 coding sequence is TGTGCCAGCAGCTTAAGTAGCGGGGCCATCCTCAATGAGCAGTTCTTC. This codes for CASSLSSGAILNEQFF. The V call is TRBV7-2, the J call TRBJ2-1, with 8 bases that match TRBD2. In germline, CDR1 is SGHTA, CDR2 FQGNSA. The trim removed 2 bases at V and 6 bases at J, leaving 9 bases unmatched. The CDR3 covers 16 residues.

This clone is classed as medium-sized. The rearrangement joins TRBV5-6 to TRBJ1-4; D is ambiguous. This CDR3 spans 11 amino acids. Trimming stripped 4 bases from V and 6 bases from J, with 4 bases between. Germline loops: CDR1 SGHDT, CDR2 YYEEEE. CDR3 region: CASSLDEKLFF. The CDR3, as DNA: TGTGCCAGCAGCCTGGATGAAAAACTGTTTTTT.

The CDR3 spells CASSVDGNTEAFF. The CDR3 nucleotides read TGTGCCAGCAGCGTTGACGGAAACACTGAAGCTTTCTTT. The chain joins TRBV5-4 to TRBJ1-1, with no clear D. Trimming removed 4 bases from V and 2 bases from J, with 9 bases in between. The CDR3 has 13 amino acids. The germline V gene encodes CDR1 SGHNT and CDR2 YYREEE (reference sequence).

The chain uses TRBV30 and TRBJ2-7; unclear D gene. The CDR3 consists of 14 residues. Trimming cost V 0 bases and J 0 bases, with 9 bases left between them. Germline CDR1 reads GTSNPN; CDR2 reads SVGIG (reference sequence). The CDR3 nucleotides read TGTGCCTGGAGTGTCGACACGAGCTCCTACGAGCAGTACTTC. Protein sequence: CAWSVDTSSYEQYF.

J is TRBJ2-5 and V is TRBV9, with D tentatively TRBD1 (6 bases). The germline CDR1 and CDR2 sequences are SGDLS and YYNGEE. This CDR3 is 14 amino acids long. Trimming cost V 0 bases and J 5 bases, with 11 bases left between them. The CDR3 DNA follows: TGTGCCAGCAGCGTAGGTTGGGGGCAGGAGACCCAGTACTTC. Translation: CASSVGWGQETQYF. Full variable domain (rest looked up from reference TRBV9 and TRBJ2-5): DSGVTQTPKHLITATGQRVTLRCSPRSGDLSVYWYQQSLDQGLQFLIQYYNGEERAKGNILERFSAQQFPDLHSELNLSSLELGDSALYFCASSVGWGQETQYFGPGTRLLVL.

CDR3 sequence (DNA): TGTGCCACCAGCCGTATAGCGGGCTCAACCTACAATGAGCAGTTCTTC. This sequence encodes CATSRIAGSTYNEQFF. The chain uses TRBV15 and TRBJ2-1, with TRBD2 matching 7 bases. Per the germline V gene, CDR1 is LNHNV and CDR2 is YYDKDF (reference sequence). J gave up 2 bases and V 5 bases, and 9 bases lay outside the gene matches. The CDR3 has 16 amino acids.

The chain employs TRBV7-8 and TRBJ2-1, with 8 bases fitting TRBD2. V lost 3 bases, J lost 2 bases, and 3 bases stayed unmatched. The germline CDR1 and CDR2 sequences are SGHVS and FQNEAQ. The CDR3 has 15 residues. The CDR3 DNA follows: TGTGCCAGCAGCTTTGTAGCGGGGACCTACAATGAGCAGTTCTTC. It encodes CASSFVAGTYNEQFF.

The chain recombines TRBV6-5 with TRBJ1-1; possible D gene TRBD1, 6 bases. The germline V and J ends were trimmed by 8 bases and 1 base, with 14 bases remaining between them. This CDR3 is built from 14 residues. CDR1 and CDR2 from the germline V gene are MNHEY and SVGAGI. The CDR3 protein is CASWYREGNTEAFF. In DNA, the CDR3 is TGTGCCAGCTGGTACAGGGAGGGGAACACTGAAGCTTTCTTT.